The rows below give T cell receptor beta chains drawn from one sample of a study of cytomegalovirus exposure and HLA in healthy donors. Measured with immunoSEQ multiplex PCR; TCRdb has only the in-frame clones, and not every one. The sample lists 100,000 to 150,000 clones, approximately 80% seen once, with 2% to 3% in the top ten. The sample comprised PBMCs. The receptors shown here come from a man in his fifties in good health and CMV-seronegative. Both conserved end residues are part of each CDR3. The order of the fields is J gene, D gene, V gene, clone size, CDR3 protein, CDR3 DNA. The D gene is left open where the match is weak. Clone size, where shown, is once, few, many, or a class for clones that have expanded.

j_call: TRBJ1-6
d_call: TRBD1
v_call: TRBV6-1
clone_size: .
cdr3_aa: CASSEGDRLRFLIRSPLHF
cdr3_nt: TGTGCCAGCAGTGAAGGGGACAGGCTAAGGTTTTTAATTCGCTCACCCCTCCACTTT

j_call: TRBJ1-2
d_call: .
v_call: TRBV4-1
clone_size: .
cdr3_aa: CASSHKQGGDYGYTF
cdr3_nt: TGCGCCAGCAGCCATAAGCAGGGAGGGGACTATGGCTACACCTTC

j_call: TRBJ2-5
d_call: TRBD1
v_call: TRBV5-1
clone_size: once
cdr3_aa: CASSLARTGAPHQETQYF
cdr3_nt: TGCGCCAGCAGCTTGGCGAGGACAGGGGCCCCCCACCAAGAGACCCAGTACTTC

j_call: TRBJ1-6
d_call: TRBD1
v_call: TRBV27
clone_size: once
cdr3_aa: CASTKQGANNSPLHF
cdr3_nt: TGTGCCAGCACCAAACAGGGGGCAAATAATTCACCCCTCCACTTT

j_call: TRBJ2-1
d_call: TRBD1
v_call: TRBV13
clone_size: .
cdr3_aa: CASRSTGRNEQFF
cdr3_nt: TGTGCCAGCAGGTCGACAGGGCGCAATGAGCAGTTCTTC

j_call: TRBJ1-6
d_call: .
v_call: TRBV6-1
clone_size: .
cdr3_aa: CASSEQRGNSPLHF
cdr3_nt: TGTGCCAGCAGTGAACAAAGAGGGAATTCACCCCTCCACTTT

j_call: TRBJ2-4
d_call: TRBD1
v_call: TRBV9
clone_size: .
cdr3_aa: CASSKEGQGKNIQYF
cdr3_nt: TGTGCCAGCAGCAAAGAGGGACAGGGGAAAAACATTCAGTACTTC

j_call: TRBJ2-3
d_call: TRBD1
v_call: TRBV2
clone_size: .
cdr3_aa: CASRRLFRDRGRGDTQYF
cdr3_nt: TGTGCCAGCAGAAGACTATTCCGGGACAGGGGGCGTGGAGATACGCAGTATTTT

j_call: TRBJ1-1
d_call: TRBD1
v_call: TRBV4-1
clone_size: .
cdr3_aa: CASSQRTGMNTEAFF
cdr3_nt: TGCGCCAGCAGCCAAAGGACAGGCATGAACACTGAAGCTTTCTTT

j_call: TRBJ2-1
d_call: TRBD2
v_call: TRBV7-3
clone_size: .
cdr3_aa: CASSLKGQNEWGGYNEQFF
cdr3_nt: TGTGCCAGCAGCTTAAAGGGGCAGAACGAGTGGGGGGGTTACAATGAGCAGTTCTTC

j_call: TRBJ2-7
d_call: .
v_call: TRBV6-5
clone_size: .
cdr3_aa: CASSLDGTYEQYF
cdr3_nt: TGTGCCAGCAGTCTAGACGGAACATACGAGCAGTACTTC

j_call: TRBJ2-1
d_call: TRBD1
v_call: TRBV5-1
clone_size: .
cdr3_aa: CASSLGQGDNEQFF
cdr3_nt: TGCGCCAGCAGCCTAGGGCAGGGGGACAATGAGCAGTTCTTC

j_call: TRBJ1-4
d_call: .
v_call: TRBV4-3
clone_size: few
cdr3_aa: CASSQDPPRGNEKLFF
cdr3_nt: TGCGCCAGCAGCCAAGATCCCCCTCGGGGAAATGAAAAACTGTTTTTT

j_call: TRBJ1-1
d_call: TRBD1
v_call: TRBV18
clone_size: .
cdr3_aa: CASSPRGDTEAFF
cdr3_nt: TGTGCCAGCTCACCCAGGGGGGACACTGAAGCTTTCTTT

j_call: TRBJ2-1
d_call: .
v_call: TRBV5-4
clone_size: once
cdr3_aa: CASSWPDSEAEQFF
cdr3_nt: TGTGCCAGCAGCTGGCCCGACAGCGAGGCTGAGCAGTTCTTC

j_call: TRBJ1-1
d_call: TRBD1
v_call: TRBV28
clone_size: .
cdr3_aa: CASSPWDRAPEAFF
cdr3_nt: TGTGCCAGCAGTCCCTGGGACAGGGCCCCTGAAGCTTTCTTT

j_call: TRBJ2-3
d_call: .
v_call: TRBV7-9
clone_size: .
cdr3_aa: CASRAPHTDTQYF
cdr3_nt: TGTGCCAGCCGAGCGCCACACACAGATACGCAGTATTTT

j_call: TRBJ1-1
d_call: .
v_call: TRBV6-5
clone_size: few
cdr3_aa: CASSPNRATEAFF
cdr3_nt: TGTGCCAGCAGCCCAAACAGGGCCACTGAAGCTTTCTTT

j_call: TRBJ1-6
d_call: .
v_call: TRBV5-5
clone_size: .
cdr3_aa: CASSQAYYTPLHF
cdr3_nt: TGTGCCAGCAGCCAGGCCTATTATACACCCCTCCACTTT

j_call: TRBJ1-4
d_call: TRBD1
v_call: TRBV5-1
clone_size: few
cdr3_aa: CASSLRGQLPNEKLFF
cdr3_nt: TGCGCCAGCAGCTTGAGGGGACAGCTACCCAACGAAAAACTGTTTTTT

j_call: TRBJ2-5
d_call: .
v_call: TRBV29-1
clone_size: .
cdr3_aa: CSILKRPVQETQYF
cdr3_nt: TGCAGCATTCTGAAGCGGCCGGTCCAAGAGACCCAGTACTTC

j_call: TRBJ1-2
d_call: TRBD1
v_call: TRBV18
clone_size: .
cdr3_aa: CASSTTGENYGYTF
cdr3_nt: TGTGCCAGCTCAACGACAGGGGAGAATTATGGCTACACCTTC

j_call: TRBJ1-2
d_call: .
v_call: TRBV6-1
clone_size: few
cdr3_aa: CASRPTLGGKAGYTF
cdr3_nt: TGTGCCAGCAGACCCACCCTCGGGGGGAAAGCGGGCTACACCTTC

j_call: TRBJ1-4
d_call: TRBD1
v_call: TRBV30
clone_size: .
cdr3_aa: CAWSTATGSNEKLFF
cdr3_nt: TGTGCCTGGAGTACGGCGACAGGGTCTAATGAAAAACTGTTTTTT

j_call: TRBJ2-1
d_call: .
v_call: TRBV6-1
clone_size: few
cdr3_aa: CASSDTSSYNEQFF
cdr3_nt: TGTGCCAGCAGTGATACCAGCTCCTACAATGAGCAGTTCTTC

j_call: TRBJ2-2
d_call: .
v_call: TRBV7-3
clone_size: .
cdr3_aa: CASSFRLNTGELFF
cdr3_nt: TGTGCCAGCAGCTTCAGACTGAACACCGGGGAGCTGTTTTTT

j_call: TRBJ1-4
d_call: .
v_call: TRBV19
clone_size: .
cdr3_aa: CASSGPGVVNEKLFF
cdr3_nt: TGTGCCAGTAGTGGACCAGGGGTCGTCAATGAAAAACTGTTTTTT

j_call: TRBJ2-5
d_call: TRBD2
v_call: TRBV5-1
clone_size: .
cdr3_aa: CASSLWPSGGASNQETQYF
cdr3_nt: TGCGCCAGCAGCCTGTGGCCTAGCGGGGGCGCATCCAATCAAGAGACCCAGTACTTC

j_call: TRBJ1-3
d_call: .
v_call: TRBV7-9
clone_size: .
cdr3_aa: CASSLALFGNTIYF
cdr3_nt: TGTGCCAGCAGCTTAGCGCTATTTGGAAACACCATATATTTT

j_call: TRBJ2-7
d_call: TRBD1
v_call: TRBV10-3
clone_size: .
cdr3_aa: CAIRPDRVNRYEQYF
cdr3_nt: TGTGCCATCAGGCCGGACAGGGTAAATCGCTACGAGCAGTACTTC

j_call: TRBJ2-7
d_call: .
v_call: TRBV6-5
clone_size: .
cdr3_aa: CASSYSPGQLHYEQYF
cdr3_nt: TGTGCCAGCAGTTACTCGCCGGGACAACTCCACTACGAGCAGTACTTC

j_call: TRBJ1-5
d_call: .
v_call: TRBV19
clone_size: .
cdr3_aa: CASTLTGNQPQHF
cdr3_nt: TGTGCCAGCACCCTGACAGGAAACCAGCCCCAGCATTTT

j_call: TRBJ2-1
d_call: TRBD2
v_call: TRBV29-1
clone_size: .
cdr3_aa: CSARTSGSNRGNEQFF
cdr3_nt: TGCAGCGCGCGGACTAGCGGGTCCAACCGGGGGAATGAGCAGTTCTTC

j_call: TRBJ2-5
d_call: TRBD2
v_call: TRBV18
clone_size: once
cdr3_aa: CASSPQGLQYQETQYF
cdr3_nt: TGTGCCAGCTCACCACAGGGACTACAGTACCAAGAGACCCAGTACTTC

j_call: TRBJ1-1
d_call: .
v_call: TRBV4-2
clone_size: .
cdr3_aa: CASSQERGLATFF
cdr3_nt: TGTGCCAGCAGCCAAGAAAGGGGACTGGCGACTTTCTTT

j_call: TRBJ1-6
d_call: .
v_call: TRBV2
clone_size: .
cdr3_aa: CASSDLYSPLHF
cdr3_nt: TGTGCCAGCAGTGACCTCTATTCACCCCTCCACTTT

j_call: TRBJ1-5
d_call: TRBD1
v_call: TRBV30
clone_size: .
cdr3_aa: CASGTGSNQPQHF
cdr3_nt: TGTGCCTCGGGGACAGGGTCCAATCAGCCCCAGCATTTT

j_call: TRBJ2-3
d_call: .
v_call: TRBV30
clone_size: .
cdr3_aa: CAKGRRSTDTQYF
cdr3_nt: TGTGCCAAAGGACGGAGGAGCACAGATACGCAGTATTTT

j_call: TRBJ1-1
d_call: TRBD1
v_call: TRBV6-1
clone_size: .
cdr3_aa: CASQSRGPNTEAFF
cdr3_nt: TGTGCCAGTCAGAGCAGGGGGCCGAACACTGAAGCTTTCTTT

j_call: TRBJ1-2
d_call: .
v_call: TRBV21-1
clone_size: few
cdr3_aa: CASSKAGAGYTF
cdr3_nt: TGTGCCAGCAGCAAAGCTGGGGCGGGCTACACCTTC

j_call: TRBJ1-1
d_call: .
v_call: TRBV5-6
clone_size: few
cdr3_aa: CASSLAGANTEAFF
cdr3_nt: TGTGCCAGCAGCTTGGCAGGGGCGAACACTGAAGCTTTCTTT